Described below is a single T cell receptor (beta chain) sequence and its context. Authors' methods: Reference gene primer amplification in the assay estimated nucleated cell counts. Only in-frame clones appear in the TCRdb table, and some are missing; sequencing was by immunoSEQ multiplex PCR. V, J and clone size are those of that table, while D and trimming were read from the DNA. The sample lists roughly 40,000 clones, 85% to 90% occurring once. The source of the sample is a study of blood T cell repertoires in COVID-19. As for the study in general: Researchers got acute and convalescent COVID-19 samples from the United States, Italy and Spain. Nucleic acid was either cDNA or gDNA, and it came from T cells, B-cell-depleted T cells, or PBMCs.

The sequence was collected from a man aged 45-65 years with active COVID-19. Specimen: peripheral blood.

For the CDR3, the DNA is TGTGCCAGCAGGAGGGACAGGAACTCCTACGAGCAGTACTTC. This gives the protein CASRRDRNSYEQYF. The chain carries TRBV2 and TRBJ2-7, with 8 bases identical to TRBD1. CDR1 and CDR2 (germline): SNHLY, FYNNEI. This CDR3 has 14 residues. V was pared by 6 bases and J by 0 bases, with 4 bases of the junction left unmatched.